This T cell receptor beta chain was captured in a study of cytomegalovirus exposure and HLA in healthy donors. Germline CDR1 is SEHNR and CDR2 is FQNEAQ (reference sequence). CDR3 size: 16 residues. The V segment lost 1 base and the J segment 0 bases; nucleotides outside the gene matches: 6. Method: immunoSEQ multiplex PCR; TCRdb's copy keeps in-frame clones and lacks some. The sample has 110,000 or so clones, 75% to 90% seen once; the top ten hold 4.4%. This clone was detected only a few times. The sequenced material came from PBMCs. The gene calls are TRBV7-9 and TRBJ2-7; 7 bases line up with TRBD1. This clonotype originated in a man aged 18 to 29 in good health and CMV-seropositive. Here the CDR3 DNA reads TGTGCCAGCAGCTTAGGCGGGTCAGGGGGCTCCTACGAGCAGTACTTC. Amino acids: CASSLGGSGGSYEQYF.